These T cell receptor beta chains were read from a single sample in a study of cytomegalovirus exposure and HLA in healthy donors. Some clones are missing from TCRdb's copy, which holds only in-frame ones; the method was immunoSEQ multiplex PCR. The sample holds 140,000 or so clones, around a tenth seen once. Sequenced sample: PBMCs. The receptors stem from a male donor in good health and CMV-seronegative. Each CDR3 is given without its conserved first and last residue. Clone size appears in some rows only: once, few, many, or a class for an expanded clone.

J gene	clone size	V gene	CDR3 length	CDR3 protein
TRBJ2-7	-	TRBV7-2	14	ASGVTSGGAPYEQY
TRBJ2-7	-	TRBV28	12	ASSSDRGVYEQY
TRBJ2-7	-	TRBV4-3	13	ASSFTTGGDYEQY
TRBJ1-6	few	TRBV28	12	ASSFGVINSPLH
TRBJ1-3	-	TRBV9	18	ASSPGPGLLGPIWGNTIY
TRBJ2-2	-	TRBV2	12	ASNLEPNTGELF
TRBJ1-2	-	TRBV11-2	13	ASLLGEGPGGGYT
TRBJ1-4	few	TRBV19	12	ATSPEGLGEKLF
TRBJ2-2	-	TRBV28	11	ASSWANTGELF
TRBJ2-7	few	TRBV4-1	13	ASSQDIRRGVEQY
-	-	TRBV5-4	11	ASSLELAGTQY
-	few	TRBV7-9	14	ASSLALAGGSYEQY
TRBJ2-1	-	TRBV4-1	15	ASSQGIPAGGYNEQF
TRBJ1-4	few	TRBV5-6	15	ASSLDPGAATNEKLF
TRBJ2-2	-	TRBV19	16	ASRLPLAGATNTGELF
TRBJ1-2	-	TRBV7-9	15	ASSLAATGTAHYGYT
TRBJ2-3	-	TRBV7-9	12	ASSLGLAADTQY
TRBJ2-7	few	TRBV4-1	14	ASSQVPGQPSYEQY
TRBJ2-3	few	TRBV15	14	ATSREAVTSTDTQY
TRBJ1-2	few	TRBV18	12	ASSPGQRYSGYT
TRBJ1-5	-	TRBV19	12	ASSMGQGVQPQH
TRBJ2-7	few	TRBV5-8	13	ASTPPRTGPYEQY
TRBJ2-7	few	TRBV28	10	ASKQVSYEQY
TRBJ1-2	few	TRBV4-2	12	ASSQAGVSYGYT
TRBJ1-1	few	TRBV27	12	ASSLDIGNTEAF
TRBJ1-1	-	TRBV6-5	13	ASSYRGLTDTEAF
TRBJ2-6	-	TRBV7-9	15	ASSTSTVLSGANVLT
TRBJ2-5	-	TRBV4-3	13	ASSQAPLRQETQY
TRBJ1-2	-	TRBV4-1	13	ASSQAGTGATGYT
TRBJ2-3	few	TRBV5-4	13	ASSFRGIGTDTQY
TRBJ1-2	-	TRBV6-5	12	ASSYSEGWAGYT
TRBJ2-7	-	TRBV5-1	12	ASSAGLPPYEQY
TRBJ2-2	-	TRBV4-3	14	ASSQDLTIRAGELF
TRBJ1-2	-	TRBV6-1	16	ASSEAGTGGTSAYGYT
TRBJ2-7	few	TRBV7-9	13	ASSPGLAASYEQY
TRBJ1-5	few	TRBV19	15	ASSMWATGREGQPQH
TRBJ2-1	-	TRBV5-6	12	ASSLFSSYNEQF
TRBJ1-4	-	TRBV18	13	ASSPGQGVDEKLF
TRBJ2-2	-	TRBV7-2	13	ASSRYTGDPGELF
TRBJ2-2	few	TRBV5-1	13	ASSLVAANTGELF
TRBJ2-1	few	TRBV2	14	ASRDTGQGNTNEQF
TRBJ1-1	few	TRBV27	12	ASSRGWANTEAF
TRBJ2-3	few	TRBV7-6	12	ASSLAGEADTQY
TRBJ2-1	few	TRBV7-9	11	ASSLGRYNEQF
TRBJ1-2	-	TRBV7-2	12	ASSWGQGLYGYT